The rows below give T cell receptor beta chains drawn from one sample of a study of T-cell reconstitution after alpha-beta-depleted transplantation in children. TCRdb used MiXCR to reprocess the PCR reads, holding one entry per CDR3 protein. The data contain some 490,000 distinct CDR3 sequences, around 13% of them singletons. The input for sequencing was PBMCs from the stem cell graft donor, taken from the stem cell graft. These receptors all stem from a human donor who donated a stem cell graft to a child with combined immunodeficiency. Both conserved end residues are part of each CDR3. Each record gives: J gene, D gene, V gene, clone size, CDR3 protein, CDR3 DNA. D genes are given only for firm matches. Clone size, where shown, is once, few, many, or a class for clones that have expanded.

TRBJ2-1 - TRBV7-3 few CASSPAVGPNEQFF TGTGCCAGCAGCCCCGCCGTGGGTCCAAATGAGCAGTTCTTC
TRBJ1-1 - TRBV18 few CASSPQRDTEAFF TGTGCCAGCTCACCCCAAAGGGACACTGAAGCTTTCTTT
TRBJ2-7 TRBD1 TRBV9 many CASTVGDRGEEQYF TGTGCCAGCACCGTTGGGGACAGGGGGGAAGAGCAGTACTTC
TRBJ2-7 - TRBV11-2 few CASSPTRASSYEQYF TGTGCCAGCAGCCCCACGCGAGCGAGCTCCTACGAGCAGTACTTC
TRBJ2-3 TRBD2 TRBV6-2/TRBV6-3 few CASRPWTSRIDTQYF TGTGCCAGCAGGCCCTGGACTAGCCGAATTGATACGCAGTATTTT
TRBJ2-7 - TRBV29-1 - CSVEGPGGKSPYQQYF TGCAGCGTTGAAGGCCCCGGGGGCAAATCGCCCTACCAGCAGTACTTC
TRBJ2-7 - TRBV28 few CASNSQGNTNYEQYF TGTGCCAGCAATTCACAGGGTAATACCAACTACGAGCAGTACTTC
TRBJ2-7 - TRBV28 - CASIGVMGYEQYF TGTGCCAGCATAGGGGTAATGGGCTACGAGCAGTACTTC
TRBJ2-5 TRBD2 TRBV12-3/TRBV12-4 many CASSRTSWETQYF TGTGCCAGCAGTCGGACTAGTTGGGAGACCCAGTACTTC
TRBJ2-2 - TRBV9 - CASSVLSGANTGELFF TGTGCCAGCAGCGTGCTTAGCGGCGCGAACACCGGGGAGCTGTTTTTT
TRBJ2-2 TRBD1 TRBV11-2 - CASSLKGGGTGELFF TGTGCCAGCAGCTTAAAAGGGGGCGGTACCGGGGAGCTGTTTTTT
TRBJ1-1 - TRBV29-1 few CSVGQRALEAFF TGCAGCGTTGGACAGCGTGCTCTTGAAGCTTTCTTT
TRBJ2-2 TRBD1 TRBV29-1 few CSVEDGDRVGGTGELFF TGCAGCGTTGAAGACGGGGACAGGGTCGGGGGGACCGGGGAGCTGTTTTTT
TRBJ1-3 - TRBV4-3 - CASSQDISGNTIYF TGCGCCAGCAGCCAGGACATCTCTGGAAACACCATATATTTT
TRBJ1-2 - TRBV4-3 - CASSQEEGFDYGYTF TGCGCCAGCAGCCAAGAGGAGGGTTTCGACTATGGCTACACCTTC
TRBJ2-5 - TRBV15 few CATSRGREIDPRTQYF TGTGCCACCAGCAGAGGTCGGGAGATTGATCCTAGGACCCAGTACTTC
TRBJ1-5 - TRBV12-3/TRBV12-4 many CASSFGETANQPQHF TGTGCCAGCAGTTTCGGAGAAACCGCCAATCAGCCCCAGCATTTT
TRBJ2-5 TRBD1 TRBV7-2 - CASRSFDRDRVEETQYF TGTGCCAGCAGAAGTTTCGACCGGGACAGGGTTGAAGAGACCCAGTACTTC
TRBJ2-7 - TRBV10-1 - CASRWWGPEQYF TGCGCCAGCAGGTGGTGGGGCCCCGAGCAGTACTTC
TRBJ2-5 - TRBV20-1 few CSARGLDWYQETQYF TGCAGTGCTAGAGGCCTCGACTGGTACCAAGAGACCCAGTACTTC
TRBJ2-4 - TRBV20-1 many CSASFVGKAKNIQYF TGCAGTGCTAGTTTCGTGGGAAAGGCCAAAAACATTCAGTACTTC
TRBJ1-5 - TRBV4-3 few CASSARDGQPQHF TGCGCCAGCAGCGCCAGGGACGGTCAGCCCCAGCATTTT
TRBJ2-7 - TRBV4-3 many CASSQDRSYEQYF TGCGCCAGCAGCCAAGATCGGTCCTACGAGCAGTACTTC
TRBJ2-1 TRBD1 TRBV20-1 - CSASLGQVRYNEQFF TGCAGTGCTAGCCTAGGACAGGTCCGTTACAATGAGCAGTTCTTC
TRBJ2-3 - TRBV24-1 - CATSDMGPDTDTQYF TGTGCCACCAGTGATATGGGACCCGACACAGATACGCAGTATTTT
TRBJ2-3 - TRBV20-1 many CSARVRKGLDTQYF TGCAGTGCTAGGGTACGGAAGGGGCTGGATACGCAGTATTTT
TRBJ2-7 - TRBV5-5 - CASSLEPQGLYEQYF TGTGCCAGCAGCTTGGAACCTCAGGGACTCTACGAGCAGTACTTC
TRBJ2-3 - TRBV7-3 many CASSLARGTSTDTQYF TGTGCCAGCAGCCTTGCACGGGGCACTAGCACAGATACGCAGTATTTT
TRBJ2-7 TRBD2 TRBV2 - CTSSFFGRGRMLSSYEQYF TGTACCAGCAGTTTTTTTGGGAGGGGCCGTATGTTAAGCTCCTACGAGCAGTACTTC
TRBJ2-7 - TRBV6-2/TRBV6-3 many CASNIQGWNEQYF TGTGCCAGCAATATACAGGGTTGGAACGAGCAGTACTTC
TRBJ2-3 TRBD2 TRBV5-1 many CASSHLAGASKDTQYF TGCGCCAGCAGCCATCTTGCGGGAGCTTCAAAGGATACGCAGTATTTT
TRBJ1-5 TRBD1 TRBV12-3/TRBV12-4 few CASSFTLLTGEGQPQHF TGTGCCAGCAGTTTTACCCTTTTGACAGGGGAGGGTCAGCCCCAGCATTTT
TRBJ2-1 - TRBV2 - CASSEVASSYNEQFF TGTGCCAGCAGTGAAGTGGCGAGCTCCTACAATGAGCAGTTCTTC
TRBJ2-7 TRBD1 TRBV6-1 - CASRSRDRKSYEQYF TGTGCCAGCAGGAGCCGGGACAGAAAGTCCTACGAGCAGTACTTC
TRBJ1-3 - TRBV12-3/TRBV12-4 - CACGGSGNTIYF TGTGCCTGTGGAGGGTCTGGAAACACCATATATTTT
TRBJ2-7 TRBD1 TRBV6-5 few CASSYSITTGTGSYEQYF TGTGCCAGCAGTTACTCGATCACTACCGGGACAGGCTCCTACGAGCAGTACTTC
TRBJ1-2 TRBD1 TRBV27 few CASSSKGGSSFYGYTF TGTGCCAGCAGTTCCAAAGGGGGCAGTTCCTTCTATGGCTACACCTTC
TRBJ2-3 - TRBV12-3/TRBV12-4 few CASSFWREDSDTQYF TGTGCCAGCAGTTTCTGGCGGGAAGACTCAGATACGCAGTATTTT
TRBJ2-3 - TRBV24-1 many CATSDPGRVPDTQYF TGTGCCACCAGTGACCCCGGAAGGGTGCCAGATACGCAGTATTTT
TRBJ2-7 TRBD2 TRBV10-3 few CAISESGGLAGVYEQYF TGTGCCATCAGTGAGTCCGGGGGACTAGCGGGGGTCTACGAGCAGTACTTC
TRBJ1-1 - TRBV6-5 - CASSLDRLGEAFF TGTGCCAGCAGTCTCGACAGGCTCGGTGAAGCTTTCTTT
TRBJ2-5 TRBD2 TRBV27 few CASSPIWVMGLVETQYF TGTGCCAGCAGTCCAATATGGGTAATGGGACTAGTCGAGACCCAGTACTTC
TRBJ2-1 - TRBV4-1 - CASSQGAGERGNEQFF TGCGCCAGCAGCCAAGGGGCAGGGGAGCGTGGGAATGAGCAGTTCTTC
TRBJ2-7 TRBD2 TRBV20-1 many CSALDPLRGTSSYEQYF TGCAGTGCCCTAGATCCCCTTCGCGGGACTAGCAGCTACGAGCAGTACTTC
TRBJ2-1 - TRBV30 many CAWSYYSTNEQFF TGTGCCTGGAGTTATTACAGCACCAATGAGCAGTTCTTC
TRBJ1-3 - TRBV12-3/TRBV12-4 few CAIHSGNTIYF TGTGCCATCCACTCTGGAAACACCATATATTTT
TRBJ2-3 - TRBV27 few CASKGHPLITDTQYF TGTGCCAGCAAGGGCCATCCCCTAATCACAGATACGCAGTATTTT
TRBJ2-2 - TRBV4-3 few CASSQEPSVGDSTGELFF TGCGCCAGCAGCCAAGAACCTAGCGTAGGGGATTCAACCGGGGAGCTGTTTTTT
TRBJ2-2 TRBD2 TRBV6-5 many CASSYIQASGSPGELFF TGTGCCAGCAGTTACATACAGGCTAGCGGGAGTCCCGGGGAGCTGTTTTTT
TRBJ1-4 - TRBV11-3 - CASSEGGGEKLFF TGTGCCAGCTCCGAGGGGGGTGGCGAAAAACTGTTTTTT
TRBJ2-5 - TRBV28 - CASRGGLTLQETQYF TGTGCCAGCAGGGGGGGGCTAACCCTCCAAGAGACCCAGTACTTC
TRBJ2-1 TRBD2 TRBV29-1 - CSVGSSGIDNEQFF TGCAGCGTTGGATCTAGCGGGATTGACAATGAGCAGTTCTTC